This T cell receptor (beta chain) was recovered during a study of cytomegalovirus exposure and HLA in healthy donors. Study information: Early released data had tens of millions of unique TCRs, all coming from HLA-typed donors.

Points from the study as a whole: The study had only CMV serostatus as immune exposure information. In an earlier analysis, in under 700 donors, most V segments appeared productive either ~90% or ~30% of the time. Researchers reported in a later analysis that common viral pathogens appeared linked to several top clusters.

In the case of this clone: The antigen is not known.

With 7 bases clipped from V and 5 bases from J, the junction kept 7 bases outside the gene matches. CDR1 and CDR2 (germline): SGHAT, FQNNGV. This CDR3 spans 15 amino acids. The PCR contained 60 Vbeta and 13 Jbeta primers. Repertoires were generated with immunoSEQ multiplex PCR, while TCRdb's copy carries only in-frame clones and drops some. This repertoire includes about 200,000 clones. The TCR comes from a girl aged 2 to 10 in good health and CMV-seropositive. The sample was PBMCs. This chain connects TRBV11-2 to TRBJ2-3; the match to TRBD1 covers 12 bases. CDR3 in DNA: TGTGCCAGCATACCGGGACAGGGGGCGGAAGATACGCAGTATTTT. Its protein is CASIPGQGAEDTQYF.